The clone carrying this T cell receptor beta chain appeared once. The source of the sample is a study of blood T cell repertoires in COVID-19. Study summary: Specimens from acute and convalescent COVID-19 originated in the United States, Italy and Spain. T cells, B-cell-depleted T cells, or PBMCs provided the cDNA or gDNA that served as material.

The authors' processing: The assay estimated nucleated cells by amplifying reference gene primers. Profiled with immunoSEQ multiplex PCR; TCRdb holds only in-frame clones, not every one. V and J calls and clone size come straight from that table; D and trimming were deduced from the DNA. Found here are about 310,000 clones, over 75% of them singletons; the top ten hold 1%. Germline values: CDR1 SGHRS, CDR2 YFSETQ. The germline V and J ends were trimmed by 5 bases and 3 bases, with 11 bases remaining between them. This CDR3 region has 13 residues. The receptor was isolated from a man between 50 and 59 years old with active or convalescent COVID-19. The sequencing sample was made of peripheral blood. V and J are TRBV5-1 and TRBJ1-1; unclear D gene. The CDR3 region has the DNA TGCGCCAGCAGTCTGGCTGAGGACACTGAAGCTTTCTTT. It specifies CASSLAEDTEAFF.